This entry features one T cell receptor (beta chain) sequence. Per the original data handling: The authors estimated nucleated cell counts from reference gene primer amplification. Sequencing used immunoSEQ multiplex PCR; TCRdb keeps in-frame clones, though not all of them. The V and J calls and clone size come from that table; D and trimming were worked out from the DNA. The data show roughly 68,000 clones, with less than 85% seen just once and 15% to 20% held by the top ten. The data were obtained in a study of blood T cell repertoires in COVID-19. At the level of the study: Specimens from acute and convalescent COVID-19 originated in the United States, Italy and Spain. T cells, B-cell-depleted T cells, or PBMCs provided the cDNA or gDNA that served as material.

The CDR3 is made up of 14 amino acids. Trimming removed 8 bases at V and 2 bases at J, with 16 bases between. Germline-derived CDR1 and CDR2 are SGHRS and YFSETQ. Sequences were obtained from peripheral blood. This TCR derives from a woman older than 75 with acute or convalescent COVID-19. The chain joins TRBV5-1 to TRBJ2-5; tentative D call: TRBD2 (6 bases). Here the CDR3 reads CASKGGQAQETQYF. Here the CDR3 DNA reads TGCGCCAGTAAAGGAGGGCAGGCTCAAGAGACCCAGTACTTC. The complete variable domain, with remaining parts taken from reference TRBV5-1 and TRBJ2-5, reads KAGVTQTPRYLIKTRGQQVTLSCSPISGHRSVSWYQQTPGQGLQFLFEYFSETQRNKGNFPGRFSGRQFSNSRSEMNVSTLELGDSALYLCASKGGQAQETQYFGPGTRLLVL.